Described below is a single TCR beta chain sequence and its context. This clone was counted once. Its specific antigen is unknown. No base quality information exists; no much larger clone differs at one position. The sample comes from a study of cytomegalovirus exposure and HLA in healthy donors (dated by TCRdb to between 2016 and 2019). About the full investigation: A later analysis indicated that the 100 to 150 validation repertoires were generated on the platform also employed for the approximately 670 repertoires of the first cohort. The study was designed to test whether signatures of past pathogen exposure could be identified by cataloging public T cell receptors. Along with the approximately 620-subject first cohort, a separate validation cohort of over a hundred different subjects was used. The study combined high-throughput TCR immunosequencing, statistical association of individual TCRs with disease status, and machine learning to predict cytomegalovirus infection status.

Library preparation used the immunoSEQ multiplex PCR assay. In the paper's pipeline: A statistical classification framework was developed to diagnose cytomegalovirus status using the catalog of TCR beta chain sequences. As stored in TCRdb, this immuneACCESS dataset retains in-frame rearrangements with V and J assigned. A fraction of the clones does not appear; measured against another copy, unresolved V genes explain less than half of the discrepancy, and the remainder lacks a known reason. The V and J calls and clone size were taken over from that table, and D and trimming were inferred from the DNA. Within this sample are roughly 45,000 clones, with approximately 95% of them counted one time only. The ten largest clones add up to 6.5% to 9.5% of the sample. Study-wide findings and limitations: Cytomegalovirus status was reported to be diagnosed by the classifier with high specificity and sensitivity in both the original and validation cohorts. The authors suggested that the approach could potentially be generalized to other disease states and immunological phenotypes. In the study, 164 TCR beta chains were listed as associated with cytomegalovirus. Across donors, most TCR sequences were observed very rarely, whereas some public TCRs were present in many individuals. In a later analysis, TCRs clustered in the first cohort were found to also tend to co-occur in the roughly 120 validation repertoires, with about 93% of cluster scores above 0. In vitro tests confirmed that a few of the cytomegalovirus-associated TCR beta chains recognize cytomegalovirus antigens. The validation cohort had no HLA typing available for a later analysis, so co-occurrence within that cohort was assessed over all 120 or so repertoires.

Trimmed from V: 8 bases; trimmed from J: 9 bases; junction bases lacking a gene match: 4. From a lookup of the germline V gene, CDR1 and CDR2 are SGHVS and FNYEAQ. The CDR3 has 11 amino acids, counting the end cysteine and phenylalanine. The CDR3 DNA has 33 bases and is translated from base 1. Separate from the roughly 650-subject first cohort, the validation cohort of about 120 subjects was the group to which the donors belonged. The receptor chain draws on TRBV7-6 and TRBJ2-1, with 7 middle bases fitting TRBD2. The receptor was isolated from a woman younger than 30 in good health and CMV-seropositive. Sample: PBMCs. The CDR3 protein sequence reads: CASGLGIEQFF. The nucleotides read TGTGCCAGCGGACTAGGTATTGAGCAGTTCTTC.